The 21 T cell receptor beta chains below all came from one sample that was sequenced in a study of CD8 T cells in Susac syndrome. An input of roughly 0.45 to 1 ug of RNA was subjected to reverse transcription using random hexamers. A single record per CDR3 protein comes from TCRdb applying MiXCR to the immunoSEQ multiplex PCR reads. The sample holds a few hundred thousand distinct CDR3 sequences, 95% seen once. The sample was CD4+ T cells from PBMCs. The receptors were sampled from a human donor with multiple sclerosis.

The J gene is TRBJ2-2, the V gene TRBV14; TRBD1 aligns across 11 bases. Per the germline V gene, CDR1 is SGHDN and CDR2 is FVKESK. The V segment lost 3 bases and the J segment 5 bases; nucleotides outside the gene matches: 5. The CDR3 contains 16 residues. The CDR3 loop reads CASSQMDRGRTGELFF. DNA of the CDR3: TGTGCCAGCAGCCAGATGGACAGGGGGCGAACCGGGGAGCTGTTTTTT.

V usage is TRBV29-1 and J usage is TRBJ2-7, with 7 bases identical to TRBD1. The CDR3 length is 14 residues. The trim removed 6 bases at V and 9 bases at J, leaving 17 bases unmatched. The V gene's germline CDR1 is SQVTM and CDR2 ANQGSEA. The CDR3 is CSVSPSRQGLGQYF. The CDR3 DNA reads TGCAGCGTCAGCCCGTCTCGACAGGGCCTAGGGCAGTACTTC.

The chain recombines TRBV19 with TRBJ2-1; the match to TRBD1 covers 8 bases. The CDR3 length is 15 residues. V was pared by 3 bases and J by 4 bases, with 5 bases of the junction left unmatched. CDR1 is LNHDA, CDR2 SQIVND, per germline (reference sequence). The CDR3 DNA reads as TGTGCCAGTAGTATGACAGGGGTCGGATACAATGAGCAGTTCTTC. Its translation is CASSMTGVGYNEQFF.

The genes are TRBV9 and TRBJ2-5; TRBD2 aligns across 11 bases. Trimming at V came to 0 bases and at J to 5 bases, leaving 3 bases not matched to a gene. The CDR3 length is 15 residues. Germline V gene data show CDR1 as SGDLS and CDR2 as YYNGEE. CDR3 coding DNA: TGTGCCAGCAGCGTAGGACTAGCGGGATTGGAGACCCAGTACTTC. Its protein is CASSVGLAGLETQYF.

The V call is TRBV18, the J call TRBJ2-7, with a possible D match to TRBD2 (5 bases). Germline CDR1 and CDR2: KGHSH and LQKENI. The CDR3 has 16 residues. V gave up 0 bases and J gave up 2 bases, with 14 bases separating them. The CDR3 DNA is TGTGCCAGCTCACCACCAACTAGGCAACCAACCTACGAGCAGTACTTC. It specifies CASSPPTRQPTYEQYF. The full variable domain, completed using reference TRBV18 and TRBJ2-7, is NAGVMQNPRHLVRRRGQEARLRCSPMKGHSHVYWYRQLPEEGLKFMVYLQKENIIDESGMPKERFSAEFPKEGPSILRIQQVVRGDSAAYFCASSPPTRQPTYEQYFGPGTRLTVT.

The chain recombines TRBV2 with TRBJ2-2, with D possibly matching TRBD1 (6 bases). This CDR3 is 16 amino acids long. The germline CDR1 and CDR2 sequences are SNHLY and FYNNEI. Trimming cost V 6 bases and J 4 bases, with 18 bases left between them. As DNA, the CDR3 is TGTGCCAGCAGGCCCAGGGGATCCCGGGGCACCGGGGAGCTGTTTTTT. Its protein product is CASRPRGSRGTGELFF.

The genes are TRBV11-2 and TRBJ2-5; D is undetermined. Looked up from germline, CDR1 is SGHAT and CDR2 is FQNNGV. This CDR3 spans 13 amino acids. V was pared by 4 bases and J by 5 bases, with 11 bases between. CDR3 DNA: TGTGCCAGCAGCTCGGGCCAGACGGAGACCCAGTACTTC. This translates into CASSSGQTETQYF.

The rearrangement joins TRBV12-3 or TRBV12-4 to TRBJ1-1, with D uncertain. The CDR3 consists of 12 residues. Trimming took off 9 bases at V and 4 bases at J, with 12 bases between the two ends. CDR3 sequence reads: CASSQWTTEAFF. Written as DNA, the CDR3 is TGTGCCAGTTCCCAATGGACCACTGAAGCTTTCTTT.

V is TRBV9 and J is TRBJ1-6, with a possible D match to TRBD1 (5 bases). The CDR3 sequence is 15 residues long. With 4 bases removed from V and 9 bases from J, the gap between germline ends came to 17 bases. Germline V gene lookup returns CDR1 SGDLS and CDR2 YYNGEE. The CDR3 region is CASSPSIRGGSPLHF. The CDR3 nucleotides are TGTGCCAGCAGCCCCTCGATTCGGGGGGGTTCACCCCTCCACTTT.

The chain is built from TRBV15 and TRBJ2-3, with 9 positions matching TRBD2. The V gene end was trimmed by 0 bases and the J gene end by 7 bases; junction bases not matched to a gene: 5. Germline V CDR1 and CDR2: LNHNV, YYDKDF (reference sequence). The CDR3 extends over 15 amino acids. The CDR3 DNA sequence: TGTGCCACCAGCAGAGATAGCGGGGGATCGAATACGCAGTATTTT. Its translation: CATSRDSGGSNTQYF.

The chain recombines TRBV20-1 with TRBJ2-7; 7 nucleotides match TRBD1. Germline CDR1 reads DFQATT; CDR2 reads SNEGSKA (reference sequence). After removal of 0 bases from V and 2 bases from J, the junction contained 10 bases not matched to a gene. This CDR3 has 16 amino acids. The chain's CDR3 is CSARDDSLGGPYEQYF. The CDR3 nucleotides read TGCAGTGCTAGAGATGATAGTTTAGGGGGCCCCTACGAGCAGTACTTC.

The chain carries TRBV5-1 and TRBJ2-1, with D perhaps TRBD2 (7 bases). The CDR3 runs 14 residues. The germline V gene encodes CDR1 SGHRS and CDR2 YFSETQ. V shed 0 bases and J shed 10 bases, with 14 bases lying between them. The CDR3 reads CASSLEFWGGEQFF. The CDR3 DNA follows: TGCGCCAGCAGCTTGGAATTTTGGGGGGGCGAGCAGTTCTTC.

The CDR3 is CASSSGTSGGYHNEQFF. In DNA, the CDR3 is TGTGCCAGCAGCTCCGGGACTAGCGGGGGGTACCACAATGAGCAGTTCTTC. The V gene is TRBV7-2, the J gene TRBJ2-1; 15 bases agree with TRBD2. CDR1 is SGHTA, CDR2 FQGNSA, per germline. V gave up 4 bases and J gave up 5 bases; unmatched junction bases: 6. The CDR3 runs to 17 residues.

The chain combines TRBV20-1 with TRBJ1-2, with D uncertain. The germline V and J ends were trimmed by 3 bases and 4 bases, with 12 bases remaining between them. This CDR3 comprises 13 residues. The germline CDR1 and CDR2 sequences are DFQATT and SNEGSKA (reference sequence). This CDR3 is CSASSPQGYGYTF. For the CDR3, the DNA is TGCAGTGCTAGTTCTCCCCAAGGCTATGGCTACACCTTC.

In this sample, this clonotype turned up once. V usage is TRBV20-1 and J usage is TRBJ2-1, with 7 positions matching TRBD1. Germline CDR1 and CDR2: DFQATT and SNEGSKA (reference sequence). The V segment lost 4 bases and the J segment 3 bases; nucleotides outside the gene matches: 6. The CDR3 is 14 amino acids. CDR3 sequence (DNA): TGCAGTGCTATTAGGGACAGTCTCTACAATGAGCAGTTCTTC. Protein: CSAIRDSLYNEQFF.

The chain has TRBV29-1 and TRBJ2-7; 7 positions match TRBD1. The V gene end was trimmed by 2 bases and the J gene end by 6 bases; junction bases not matched to a gene: 4. The CDR3 extends over 12 amino acids. CDR1 is SQVTM and CDR2 is ANQGSEA in the germline V gene. This CDR3 reads CSVERAGGEQYF. The CDR3 coding sequence is TGCAGCGTTGAACGGGCAGGGGGCGAGCAGTACTTC.

The chain joins TRBV3-1 to TRBJ1-1; no firm D call. Germline CDR1 and CDR2: LGHDT and YNNKEL (reference sequence). V was pared by 0 bases and J by 0 bases, with 8 bases between. The CDR3 is made up of 15 amino acids. The CDR3 bases are TGTGCCAGCAGCCAAGACAGGATCATGAACACTGAAGCTTTCTTT. Its translation is CASSQDRIMNTEAFF.

The CDR3 here is CSARDSGKFQPQHF. The DNA for the CDR3 is TGCAGTGCTAGAGATTCGGGGAAGTTCCAGCCCCAGCATTTT. This sequence joins TRBV20-1 and TRBJ1-5; D gene unclear. The CDR3 is 14 amino acids. The V and J ends lost 0 bases and 7 bases respectively, with 13 bases between them. Germline V lookup: CDR1 DFQATT, CDR2 SNEGSKA (reference sequence).

J is TRBJ2-5 and V is TRBV20-1; weak D call: TRBD2 (5 bases). The germline V gene encodes CDR1 DFQATT and CDR2 SNEGSKA (reference sequence). The ends were cut back, 1 base at V and 5 bases at J, with 8 bases in the middle. The CDR3 is 12 amino acids. The chain's CDR3 is CSARAGVETQYF. The CDR3 DNA follows: TGCAGTGCTAGAGCCGGGGTCGAGACCCAGTACTTC.

The chain recombines TRBV20-1 with TRBJ1-1, with D uncertain. The V end was cut by 3 bases, the J end by 4 bases, with 12 bases between. The V gene's germline CDR1 is DFQATT and CDR2 SNEGSKA (reference sequence). CDR3 length equals 13 residues. CDR3 loop: CSARFDWGTEAFF. The CDR3, as DNA: TGCAGTGCTAGGTTTGATTGGGGCACTGAAGCTTTCTTT.

This chain joins TRBV30 and TRBJ2-5, with TRBD2 matching 7 bases. The J segment lost 5 bases and the V segment lost 0 bases, leaving 6 bases of the junction unmatched. The CDR3 extends over 14 amino acids. Germline V gene data show CDR1 as GTSNPN and CDR2 as SVGIG (reference sequence). CDR3 sequence: CAWSVRRGVETQYF. The CDR3 DNA is TGTGCCTGGAGTGTACGACGGGGGGTGGAGACCCAGTACTTC.